Shown below are 2 T cell receptor beta chains from a single sample sequenced in a study of response to subunit inactivated influenza vaccine. TCRdb reprocessed the RT-PCR reads via MiXCR and lists one record per CDR3 protein. Here the sample spans around 570,000 distinct CDR3 sequences, around 10% being singletons. The same sample was also used in a study of T cells expressing NK-cell markers. From that second work: UMI-tagged 5'RACE template switching yielded the TCR beta cDNA.

The sample was PBMCs from blood, taken on the day of vaccination. These receptor sequences come from a man between 50 and 59 years old who received an inactivated influenza vaccine.

The chain combines TRBV20-1 with TRBJ2-7, with D perhaps TRBD1 (5 bases). The germline gives CDR1 DFQATT, CDR2 SNEGSKA (reference sequence). With 0 bases removed from V and 8 bases from J, the gap between germline ends came to 20 bases. This CDR3 has 15 residues. The CDR3 spells CSARDLKAGSPQQYF. The CDR3 DNA is TGCAGTGCTAGAGATCTCAAGGCAGGGTCTCCCCAGCAGTACTTC.

This clonotype was seen a few times. The chain couples TRBV5-1 to TRBJ2-5; D might be TRBD1 or TRBD2, each matching 5 bases. Trimming pared 1 base from V and 1 base from J, leaving 14 bases between. Per the germline V gene, CDR1 is SGHRS and CDR2 is YFSETQ. The CDR3 length is 16 residues. The CDR3 spells CASSLFRGTGQETQYF. CDR3 nucleotides: TGCGCCAGCAGCTTGTTCCGGGGCACAGGCCAAGAGACCCAGTACTTC.